The next 30 T cell receptor beta chains were all read from a single sample in a study of human T cells and chemical hapten exposure. Specified time point: patch test 1, 2 weeks after DPC sensitization. Specified treatment: therapeutic diphenylcyclopropenone sensitization with weekly scalp DPC. TCRdb re-called the RACE reads through MiXCR, storing one row per CDR3 protein. The sample consists of around 190,000 distinct CDR3 sequences, around 20% of them appearing once. The sample in question was whole blood, obtained in connection with sensitization to the hapten diphenylcyclopropenone (DPC). The receptor source for this set is a woman aged 45-65 years with alopecia areata. Some clones in this sample may be carry-over from other donors' samples.

This clonotype was counted ten times or more. This chain joins TRBV5-1 and TRBJ2-7; no clear D. V was trimmed by 6 bases and J by 4 bases, leaving 8 bases between them. Per the germline V gene, CDR1 is SGHRS and CDR2 is YFSETQ. The CDR3 extends over 11 amino acids. The CDR3 nucleotides are TGCGCCAGCAAGAAGGGATACGAGCAGTACTTC. It is translated as CASKKGYEQYF.

The chain carries TRBV15 and TRBJ2-7, with D tentatively TRBD1 (6 bases). The germline CDR1 and CDR2 sequences are LNHNV and YYDKDF (reference sequence). V was shortened by 3 bases and J by 5 bases, with 14 bases between the two germline ends. The CDR3 contains 14 residues. Here the CDR3 reads CATSSSRGWDEQYF. DNA of the CDR3: TGTGCCACCAGCAGCTCCAGGGGTTGGGACGAGCAGTACTTC.

V gene TRBV20-1 combines with J gene TRBJ2-7, with 9 bases fitting TRBD1. CDR1 and CDR2 (germline): DFQATT, SNEGSKA (reference sequence). The V gene end was trimmed by 5 bases and the J gene end by 1 base; junction bases not matched to a gene: 9. This CDR3 region has 15 residues. The CDR3 nucleotides are TGCAGTGCTCAGACAGGGGGTCTGGTATCCTACGAGCAGTACTTC. It encodes CSAQTGGLVSYEQYF.

The chain links TRBV12-3 or TRBV12-4 to TRBJ2-7; no clear D. The CDR3 covers 13 residues. The V and J ends lost 2 bases and 2 bases respectively, with 7 bases between them. The CDR3 nucleotides read TGTGCCAGCAGTTTAAGGGCTACCTACGAGCAGTACTTC. It codes for CASSLRATYEQYF.

The chain joins TRBV12-3 or TRBV12-4 to TRBJ2-1; unclear D gene. Between the trimmed V and J ends, which lost 3 bases and 9 bases, there was a span of 12 bases. This CDR3 comprises 13 residues. The CDR3 spells CASSLISKGEQFF. CDR3 sequence (DNA): TGTGCCAGCAGTTTGATCAGCAAGGGTGAGCAGTTCTTC.

The genes are TRBV29-1 and TRBJ2-5, with TRBD1 identical over 9 bases. Germline V gene lookup returns CDR1 SQVTM and CDR2 ANQGSEA. Trimming removed 2 bases from V and 2 bases from J; junction bases left unmatched: 12. The CDR3 consists of 17 residues. CDR3: CSVEPVGQGRKQETQYF. CDR3 coding DNA: TGCAGCGTTGAACCCGTCGGACAGGGGAGGAAGCAAGAGACCCAGTACTTC.

Only a few counts were recorded for this clonotype. The chain joins TRBV2 to TRBJ2-3, with unresolved D. The CDR3 is made up of 14 amino acids. V lost 6 bases to trimming and J lost 2 bases, with 12 bases between them. Germline assignment: CDR1 SNHLY and CDR2 FYNNEI. CDR3 coding DNA: TGTGCCAGCAGGCCCAGGATCAACACAGATACGCAGTATTTT. Protein product: CASRPRINTDTQYF.

The table lists this clonotype with a few counts. The chain links TRBV5-1 to TRBJ1-2, with 7 bases that match TRBD1. Trimming at V came to 0 bases and at J to 8 bases, leaving 7 bases not matched to a gene. The CDR3 loop spans 14 amino acids. The germline CDR1 and CDR2 sequences are SGHRS and YFSETQ. CDR3 nucleotides: TGCGCCAGCAGCTTGGCCCAGACAGGGCAGGGCTACACCTTC. Translating it yields CASSLAQTGQGYTF.

This chain connects TRBV7-2 to TRBJ1-5; D gene unclear. The length of the CDR3 is 15 residues. Germline assignment: CDR1 SGHTA and CDR2 FQGNSA. V was shortened by 4 bases and J by 8 bases, with 18 bases between the two germline ends. CDR3 DNA: TGTGCCAGCAGCTCAGATAGACGGGGAGGTGAGCCCCAGCATTTT. Its translation is CASSSDRRGGEPQHF.

V gene TRBV5-1 combines with J gene TRBJ1-6; D remains ambiguous. CDR3 size: 13 residues. CDR1 and CDR2 (germline): SGHRS, YFSETQ. Trimming removed 0 bases from V and 6 bases from J, with 4 bases in between. The CDR3 here is CASSLESNSPLHF. The CDR3 DNA reads as TGCGCCAGCAGCTTGGAGTCTAATTCACCCCTCCACTTT.

This clonotype has a handful of counts. The chain carries TRBV19 and TRBJ1-1, with D tentatively TRBD1 (5 bases). In germline, CDR1 is LNHDA, CDR2 SQIVND (reference sequence). V lost 2 bases, J lost 8 bases, and 12 bases lay in between. The CDR3 consists of 13 residues. The CDR3 loop is CASSILSGKEAFF. DNA for the CDR3: TGTGCCAGTAGTATACTGTCAGGGAAAGAAGCTTTCTTT.

In this sample, this clonotype turned up a few times. The V and J genes are TRBV10-3 and TRBJ2-1, with 8 bases that match TRBD2. Germline values: CDR1 ENHRY, CDR2 SYGVKD. This CDR3 contains 13 residues. With V trimmed by 5 bases and J by 3 bases, 0 bases remained unmatched. DNA of the CDR3: TGTGCCATCAGTAGCGGGAGCTACAATGAGCAGTTCTTC. This translates into CAISSGSYNEQFF.

Ten or more counts support this clonotype. V usage is TRBV3-1 and J usage is TRBJ2-6, with D perhaps matching TRBD2 (5 bases). Germline-derived CDR1 and CDR2 are LGHDT and YNNKEL (reference sequence). CDR3 length: 17 residues. V lost 8 bases and J 0 bases, leaving 17 bases between the germline ends. CDR3 residues: CASATGLAGSGANVLTF. The CDR3 nucleotides are TGTGCCAGCGCGACTGGACTGGCGGGCTCTGGGGCCAACGTCCTGACTTTC.

The V and J genes are TRBV7-9 and TRBJ2-7; D might be TRBD2 (6 bases). The V and J ends lost 2 bases and 6 bases respectively, with 14 bases between them. This CDR3 has 14 amino acids. CDR1 is SEHNR and CDR2 is FQNEAQ in the germline V gene (reference sequence). Here the CDR3 reads CASSLIGGKGEQYF. The CDR3 bases are TGTGCCAGCAGCTTAATTGGCGGGAAGGGCGAGCAGTACTTC. Drawing the rest from reference TRBV7-9 and TRBJ2-7, the complete variable domain is DTGVSQNPRHKITKRGQNVTFRCDPISEHNRLYWYRQTLGQGPEFLTYFQNEAQLEKSRLLSDRFSAERPKGSFSTLEIQRTEQGDSAMYLCASSLIGGKGEQYFGPGTRLTVT.

There are many counts of this clonotype. This sequence joins TRBV7-8 and TRBJ2-7; D perhaps matches TRBD1 (6 bases). This CDR3 spans 14 amino acids. V was pared by 2 bases and J by 4 bases, with 12 bases between. Germline assignment: CDR1 SGHVS and CDR2 FQNEAQ. In nucleotides, the CDR3 is TGTGCCAGCAGCTTAATGCACAGGGTATACGAGCAGTACTTC. It specifies CASSLMHRVYEQYF.

The V call is TRBV7-9, the J call TRBJ1-3; the D is unclear. The length of the CDR3 is 16 residues. CDR1 and CDR2 from the germline V gene are SEHNR and FQNEAQ (reference sequence). V was clipped by 3 bases and J by 0 bases, with 12 bases between them. The CDR3 reads CASSLAAAFSGNTIYF. Here the CDR3 DNA reads TGTGCCAGCAGCTTGGCAGCAGCATTCTCTGGAAACACCATATATTTT. Full variable domain (missing parts from reference TRBV7-9 and TRBJ1-3): DTGVSQNPRHKITKRGQNVTFRCDPISEHNRLYWYRQTLGQGPEFLTYFQNEAQLEKSRLLSDRFSAERPKGSFSTLEIQRTEQGDSAMYLCASSLAAAFSGNTIYFGEGSWLTVV.

This clonotype was observed at least ten times. J is TRBJ2-7 and V is TRBV20-1; TRBD1 agrees at 11 bases. Unmatched junction bases numbered 11, after V lost 4 bases and J lost 3 bases. CDR1 and CDR2 (germline): DFQATT, SNEGSKA (reference sequence). This CDR3 is 16 amino acids long. The CDR3 here is CSATGEIGTGGYEQYF. In nucleotides, the CDR3 is TGCAGTGCTACAGGAGAGATAGGGACAGGGGGCTACGAGCAGTACTTC.

This clonotype occurred many times. The rearrangement joins TRBV11-1 to TRBJ2-7; 9 bases line up with TRBD2. Germline-derived CDR1 and CDR2 are SGHAT and FQDESV (reference sequence). With 3 bases clipped from V and 5 bases from J, the junction kept 8 bases outside the gene matches. This CDR3 has 15 residues. The CDR3 reads CASSFGGRAIDEQYF. DNA for the CDR3: TGTGCCAGCAGCTTCGGCGGGAGGGCCATCGACGAGCAGTACTTC.

CDR3 bases: TGCAGTGCTAGTACACTAGCGGGAGTAGTTGGTGAGCAGTTCTTC. Its protein is CSASTLAGVVGEQFF. V and J are TRBV20-1 and TRBJ2-1, with TRBD2 matching 11 bases. The junction had 10 bases not matched to a gene; V was cut back by 3 bases and J by 9 bases. The CDR3 is 15 amino acids. The germline CDR1 and CDR2 sequences are DFQATT and SNEGSKA (reference sequence).

In its sample, this clonotype was seen many times. V gene TRBV5-1 combines with J gene TRBJ1-1; tentative D call: TRBD1 (6 bases). The CDR3 is 14 residues long. V was cut by 3 bases and J by 2 bases, with 11 bases left in between. Germline V gene data show CDR1 as SGHRS and CDR2 as YFSETQ. CDR3: CASSYRGTNTEAFF. CDR3 in DNA: TGCGCCAGCAGCTATAGGGGGACCAACACTGAAGCTTTCTTT.

The CDR3 region has the DNA TGTGCCAGCAGCCAAAGTCGGCAGGAGGCTTTCTTT. Amino acid sequence: CASSQSRQEAFF. The chain carries TRBV3-1 and TRBJ1-1; D uncertain. CDR3 length: 12 amino acids. V lost 2 bases and J lost 11, with 12 bases in between. The germline V gene encodes CDR1 LGHDT and CDR2 YNNKEL (reference sequence).

This clonotype has at least ten counts. V gene TRBV27 combines with J gene TRBJ2-2; D may be TRBD1 (6 bases). Per germline, CDR1 MNHEY and CDR2 SMNVEV (reference sequence). V shed 4 bases and J shed 5 bases, with 14 bases lying between them. The length of the CDR3 is 15 residues. The CDR3 protein is CASSSSGTPTGELFF. DNA for the CDR3: TGTGCCAGCAGTTCCTCCGGGACACCGACCGGGGAGCTGTTTTTT.

This clonotype was counted at least ten times. The CDR3 here is CASSRQGGSHTEAFF. CDR3 sequence (DNA): TGCGCCAGCAGCAGACAGGGGGGTAGCCATACTGAAGCTTTCTTT. The V and J genes are TRBV5-1 and TRBJ1-1; 9 nucleotides align to TRBD1. This CDR3 region has 15 residues. J lost 5 bases, V lost 4 bases, and 9 bases had no gene match. From germline, CDR1 is SGHRS and CDR2 YFSETQ.

This clonotype was detected ten times or more. The rearrangement links TRBV6-5 to TRBJ2-1; D is undetermined. CDR3 length: 11 residues. V gave up 4 bases and J gave up 8 bases, with 6 bases separating them. Looked up from germline, CDR1 is MNHEY and CDR2 is SVGAGI. The CDR3 is CASSSIYEQFF. The CDR3 DNA reads as TGTGCCAGCAGTTCGATCTATGAGCAGTTCTTC.

The chain is built from TRBV2 and TRBJ2-1, with TRBD1 identical over 10 bases. This CDR3 spans 14 amino acids. Trimming took 6 bases from V and 4 from J; bases not matched to a gene: 3. Germline CDR1 and CDR2: SNHLY and FYNNEI. The CDR3 loop reads CASRDRGSYNEQFF. The CDR3 DNA reads TGTGCCAGCAGGGACAGGGGGTCTTACAATGAGCAGTTCTTC.

This clonotype was observed a few times. V gene TRBV20-1 combines with J gene TRBJ2-1; 8 nucleotides align to TRBD2. The CDR3 extends over 16 amino acids. Germline values: CDR1 DFQATT, CDR2 SNEGSKA (reference sequence). Trimming cost V 0 bases and J 6 bases; bases outside gene matches: 10. CDR3 amino acids: CSARDRREGRLNEQFF. The CDR3 DNA is TGCAGTGCTAGAGATAGACGGGAGGGCCGTCTCAATGAGCAGTTCTTC.

This sequence joins TRBV6-5 and TRBJ2-5; 14 nucleotides agree with TRBD2. Losses at the gene ends were 0 bases for V and 6 bases for J; bases not matched to a gene: 6. CDR1 is MNHEY, CDR2 SVGAGI, per germline. The CDR3 sequence is 17 residues long. CDR3 sequence reads: CASSYSRTSGGIKTQYF. For the CDR3, the DNA is TGTGCCAGCAGTTACTCGCGGACTAGCGGGGGGATAAAGACCCAGTACTTC.

This clonotype has only a few counts. The genes are TRBV4-2 and TRBJ2-5, with TRBD1 matching 7 bases. This CDR3 comprises 16 residues. From germline, CDR1 is LGHNA and CDR2 YNFKEQ. The V segment lost 5 bases and the J segment 3 bases; nucleotides outside the gene matches: 12. The CDR3 loop reads CASSNRQGHQEETQYF. CDR3 DNA: TGTGCCAGCAGCAACCGACAGGGACATCAAGAAGAGACCCAGTACTTC.

The chain combines TRBV21-1 with TRBJ2-7; the tabulated D call, TRBD1, remains unverified against the DNA. TRBV21-1 corresponds to a pseudogene. CDR3 length: 18 amino acids. CDR3 bases: TGTGCCAGCAGCAAAGGTGGGCGGGCTACGCAGCAAAACAACGAGCAGTACTTC. This encodes CASSKGGRATQQNNEQYF.

Here the CDR3 DNA reads TGTGCCAGCAGCATTGGGACTAGCGGGACCTACGAGCAGTACTTC. This gives the protein CASSIGTSGTYEQYF. The chain carries TRBV21-1 and TRBJ2-7; the D call of TRBD2 is as the table states it, not checked on the DNA. TRBV21-1 is given as a pseudogene. CDR3 size: 15 residues.